The rows below give T cell receptor beta chains drawn from one sample of a study of control samples from healthy donors and cancer patients. The assay was immunoSEQ multiplex PCR, and TCRdb's table has in-frame clones only and misses some. The sample yields 78,000 or so clones, over 65% seen once. Sequencing was carried out using blood. Source of these receptors: a man aged 50-59 years in good health. Both conserved end residues are part of each CDR3. A D gene is named only where the DNA matches it firmly. The size field is filled for only some rows; it gives once, few, many or a size class.

d_call: NA; v_call: TRBV19; clone_size: NA; j_call: TRBJ2-7; cdr3_aa: CASSISATSYEQYF; cdr3_nt: TGTGCCAGTAGTATATCCGCAACCTCCTACGAGCAGTACTTC
d_call: TRBD2; v_call: TRBV10-3; clone_size: NA; j_call: TRBJ2-7; cdr3_aa: CAIQAGGYEQYF; cdr3_nt: TGTGCCATTCAAGCGGGGGGCTACGAGCAGTACTTC
d_call: NA; v_call: TRBV6-2/TRBV6-3; clone_size: once; j_call: TRBJ1-5; cdr3_aa: CASSYRGRGQAPQHF; cdr3_nt: TGTGCCAGCAGTTACCGGGGCAGGGGCCAGGCGCCCCAGCATTTT
d_call: NA; v_call: TRBV21-1; clone_size: NA; j_call: TRBJ2-1; cdr3_aa: CASSLPAPRGEQFF; cdr3_nt: TGTGCCAGCAGCCTTCCGGCCCCCCGGGGTGAGCAGTTCTTC
d_call: NA; v_call: TRBV29-1; clone_size: NA; j_call: TRBJ2-2; cdr3_aa: CSVETTNTGELFF; cdr3_nt: TGCAGCGTTGAAACGACTAACACCGGGGAGCTGTTTTTT
d_call: NA; v_call: TRBV19; clone_size: NA; j_call: TRBJ2-1; cdr3_aa: CASSFQPGAVEQFF; cdr3_nt: TGTGCCAGTAGTTTCCAGCCGGGAGCGGTTGAGCAGTTCTTC
d_call: NA; v_call: TRBV5-5; clone_size: NA; j_call: TRBJ1-6; cdr3_aa: CASSLDPLTANSPLHF; cdr3_nt: TGTGCCAGCAGCCTGGACCCGTTGACGGCTAATTCACCCCTCCACTTT
d_call: NA; v_call: TRBV10-3; clone_size: few; j_call: TRBJ2-1; cdr3_aa: CAIKVGGSFYNEQFF; cdr3_nt: TGTGCCATCAAGGTTGGGGGGAGCTTCTACAATGAGCAGTTCTTC
d_call: NA; v_call: TRBV7-9; clone_size: NA; j_call: TRBJ2-7; cdr3_aa: CASSLAGRSYEQYF; cdr3_nt: TGTGCCAGCAGCTTAGCGGGCAGGAGCTACGAGCAGTACTTC
d_call: NA; v_call: TRBV20-1; clone_size: NA; j_call: TRBJ2-7; cdr3_aa: CSASRSFSPAMRDVGEQYF; cdr3_nt: TGCAGTGCTAGTAGGTCTTTTTCTCCCGCTATGAGAGACGTGGGAGAGCAGTACTTC
d_call: TRBD1; v_call: TRBV4-2; clone_size: NA; j_call: TRBJ2-7; cdr3_aa: CASSQESGTGGYEQYF; cdr3_nt: TGTGCCAGCAGCCAGGAGTCCGGGACAGGGGGCTACGAGCAGTACTTC
d_call: NA; v_call: TRBV7-9; clone_size: NA; j_call: TRBJ1-4; cdr3_aa: CASSLAQGNEKLFF; cdr3_nt: TGTGCCAGCAGCTTAGCCCAGGGGAATGAAAAACTGTTTTTT
d_call: NA; v_call: TRBV6-5; clone_size: NA; j_call: TRBJ1-2; cdr3_aa: CASSYDYSEFYGYTF; cdr3_nt: TGTGCCAGCAGTTACGACTATTCGGAGTTTTATGGCTACACCTTC
d_call: NA; v_call: TRBV28; clone_size: once; j_call: TRBJ2-3; cdr3_aa: CASSPGGGTDTQYF; cdr3_nt: TGTGCCAGCAGCCCTGGAGGCGGGACAGATACGCAGTATTTT
d_call: NA; v_call: TRBV4-2; clone_size: NA; j_call: TRBJ2-3; cdr3_aa: CASSPRRSTDTQYF; cdr3_nt: TGTGCCAGCAGCCCCCGGCGGAGCACAGATACGCAGTATTTT
d_call: NA; v_call: TRBV20-1; clone_size: NA; j_call: TRBJ2-7; cdr3_aa: CSASSLRQTYEQYF; cdr3_nt: TGCAGTGCTAGTAGCCTACGGCAAACCTACGAGCAGTACTTC
d_call: NA; v_call: TRBV5-1; clone_size: NA; j_call: TRBJ1-1; cdr3_aa: CASSPTGNTEAFF; cdr3_nt: TGCGCCAGCAGCCCTACAGGGAACACTGAAGCTTTCTTT
d_call: NA; v_call: TRBV5-1; clone_size: NA; j_call: TRBJ2-3; cdr3_aa: CASSLIQGNSDTQYF; cdr3_nt: TGCGCCAGCAGCTTGATTCAGGGCAATTCGGATACGCAGTATTTT
d_call: NA; v_call: TRBV24-1; clone_size: few; j_call: TRBJ2-7; cdr3_aa: CATSEQGYEQYF; cdr3_nt: TGTGCCACCAGTGAACAGGGCTACGAGCAGTACTTC
d_call: NA; v_call: TRBV6-6; clone_size: once; j_call: TRBJ2-5; cdr3_aa: CASSYSAREYRETQYF; cdr3_nt: TGTGCCAGCAGTTACTCGGCCAGGGAGTATAGGGAGACCCAGTACTTC
d_call: TRBD1; v_call: TRBV5-4; clone_size: NA; j_call: TRBJ2-5; cdr3_aa: CASSLTGGLETQYF; cdr3_nt: TGTGCCAGCAGCTTAACAGGGGGCTTAGAGACCCAGTACTTC
d_call: NA; v_call: TRBV7-2; clone_size: NA; j_call: TRBJ1-1; cdr3_aa: CASSFVGGPTEAFF; cdr3_nt: TGTGCCAGCAGCTTCGTGGGGGGCCCCACTGAAGCTTTCTTT
d_call: NA; v_call: TRBV3-1/TRBV3-2; clone_size: NA; j_call: TRBJ2-5; cdr3_aa: CASSQYTQGQETQYF; cdr3_nt: TGTGCCAGCAGCCAATACACCCAGGGTCAAGAGACCCAGTACTTC
d_call: TRBD2; v_call: TRBV19; clone_size: NA; j_call: TRBJ2-3; cdr3_aa: CASSKWTSGKTDTQYF; cdr3_nt: TGTGCCAGTAGTAAGTGGACTAGCGGGAAGACAGATACGCAGTATTTT
d_call: TRBD2; v_call: TRBV19; clone_size: NA; j_call: TRBJ2-1; cdr3_aa: CASTPGLADLWNEQFF; cdr3_nt: TGTGCCAGTACTCCGGGACTAGCGGACCTTTGGAATGAGCAGTTCTTC
d_call: NA; v_call: TRBV24-1; clone_size: NA; j_call: TRBJ1-1; cdr3_aa: CATSGRNTEAFF; cdr3_nt: TGTGCCACCAGTGGGCGGAACACTGAAGCTTTCTTT
d_call: NA; v_call: TRBV7-8; clone_size: NA; j_call: TRBJ1-1; cdr3_aa: CASSLDGGTEAFF; cdr3_nt: TGTGCCAGCAGCTTAGACGGGGGAACTGAAGCTTTCTTT
d_call: TRBD2; v_call: TRBV7-9; clone_size: few; j_call: TRBJ2-3; cdr3_aa: CASSFGRRERGDTQYF; cdr3_nt: TGTGCCAGCAGCTTCGGAAGGCGGGAGAGGGGAGATACGCAGTATTTT
d_call: TRBD2; v_call: TRBV10-3; clone_size: few; j_call: TRBJ2-1; cdr3_aa: CAISEGLAENEQFF; cdr3_nt: TGTGCCATCAGTGAGGGACTAGCGGAAAATGAGCAGTTCTTC
d_call: TRBD2; v_call: TRBV4-1; clone_size: NA; j_call: TRBJ2-1; cdr3_aa: CASSQGPLAGGRVEQFF; cdr3_nt: TGCGCCAGCAGCCAAGGCCCCCTAGCGGGAGGGCGTGTTGAGCAGTTCTTC
d_call: NA; v_call: TRBV7-2; clone_size: NA; j_call: TRBJ2-1; cdr3_aa: CASNIRLGEQFF; cdr3_nt: TGTGCCAGCAACATCAGGCTTGGTGAGCAGTTCTTC
d_call: NA; v_call: TRBV7-2; clone_size: NA; j_call: TRBJ2-7; cdr3_aa: CASSSNPYEQYF; cdr3_nt: TGTGCCAGCAGCTCAAATCCCTACGAGCAGTACTTC
d_call: NA; v_call: TRBV7-8; clone_size: NA; j_call: TRBJ2-2; cdr3_aa: CASSLGWDTGELFF; cdr3_nt: TGTGCCAGCAGCTTAGGGTGGGACACCGGGGAGCTGTTTTTT
d_call: TRBD1; v_call: TRBV11-3; clone_size: NA; j_call: TRBJ1-2; cdr3_aa: CASSRGQGLYGYTF; cdr3_nt: TGTGCCAGCAGCAGAGGACAGGGCCTATATGGCTACACCTTC
d_call: NA; v_call: TRBV27; clone_size: NA; j_call: TRBJ2-2; cdr3_aa: CASSLMYGLTGELFF; cdr3_nt: TGTGCCAGCAGTTTAATGTACGGACTCACCGGGGAGCTGTTTTTT
d_call: NA; v_call: TRBV9; clone_size: NA; j_call: TRBJ1-2; cdr3_aa: CASSVDGAGYGYTF; cdr3_nt: TGTGCCAGCAGCGTAGACGGGGCAGGCTATGGCTACACCTTC
d_call: NA; v_call: TRBV24-1; clone_size: NA; j_call: TRBJ2-7; cdr3_aa: CATSGVEPTYEQYF; cdr3_nt: TGTGCCACCAGTGGAGTAGAGCCAACTTACGAGCAGTACTTC
d_call: NA; v_call: TRBV18; clone_size: NA; j_call: TRBJ1-3; cdr3_aa: CASSPKDIPTISGNTIYF; cdr3_nt: TGTGCCAGCTCACCCAAGGACATTCCTACAATCTCTGGAAACACCATATATTTT
d_call: NA; v_call: TRBV10-3; clone_size: NA; j_call: TRBJ1-1; cdr3_aa: CAISERYVDTEAFF; cdr3_nt: TGTGCCATCAGTGAAAGGTATGTGGACACTGAAGCTTTCTTT
d_call: NA; v_call: TRBV4-2; clone_size: once; j_call: TRBJ2-1; cdr3_aa: CASSQDWTTNEQFF; cdr3_nt: TGTGCCAGCAGCCAAGATTGGACGACCAATGAGCAGTTCTTC
d_call: NA; v_call: TRBV24-1; clone_size: NA; j_call: TRBJ1-5; cdr3_aa: CATSDYHGQPQHF; cdr3_nt: TGTGCCACCAGTGATTATCATGGACAGCCCCAGCATTTT
d_call: NA; v_call: TRBV18; clone_size: NA; j_call: TRBJ2-7; cdr3_aa: CASSPGQYEQYF; cdr3_nt: TGTGCCAGCTCGCCAGGACAGTACGAGCAGTACTTC
d_call: NA; v_call: TRBV28; clone_size: NA; j_call: TRBJ1-2; cdr3_aa: CASSSRTVYGYTF; cdr3_nt: TGTGCCAGCAGTTCCCGGACTGTTTACGGCTACACCTTC
d_call: TRBD1; v_call: TRBV19; clone_size: NA; j_call: TRBJ1-4; cdr3_aa: CASSPGTGTNEKLFF; cdr3_nt: TGTGCCAGTAGTCCTGGGACAGGTACTAATGAAAAACTGTTTTTT
d_call: NA; v_call: TRBV15; clone_size: NA; j_call: TRBJ2-7; cdr3_aa: CATSREAGGPYEQYF; cdr3_nt: TGTGCCACCAGCAGAGAAGCAGGGGGGCCCTACGAGCAGTACTTC
d_call: TRBD1; v_call: TRBV19; clone_size: NA; j_call: TRBJ2-5; cdr3_aa: CASSSGQPGETQYF; cdr3_nt: TGTGCCAGTAGTTCGGGACAGCCGGGAGAGACCCAGTACTTC
d_call: NA; v_call: TRBV10-3; clone_size: NA; j_call: TRBJ1-1; cdr3_aa: CAISESGGGTEAFF; cdr3_nt: TGTGCCATCAGTGAGTCGGGAGGGGGGACTGAAGCTTTCTTT
d_call: NA; v_call: TRBV5-1; clone_size: NA; j_call: TRBJ1-3; cdr3_aa: CASSLSTGGNTIYF; cdr3_nt: TGCGCCAGCAGCTTGAGTACAGGTGGAAACACCATATATTTT